Each of the 4 T cell receptor beta chains below was sequenced from the same sample in a study of cytomegalovirus exposure and HLA in healthy donors. Researchers ran the PCR with 60 Vbeta and 13 Jbeta primers. The data were produced by immunoSEQ multiplex PCR, yet TCRdb's version contains in-frame clones alone and is incomplete. The sample includes roughly 130,000 clones, about three fifths of them seen just once. The sequencing input was PBMCs. All receptors derive from a male donor in good health and CMV-seronegative.

J is TRBJ2-1 and V is TRBV9; 8 bases agree with TRBD2. The germline V gene has CDR1 SGDLS and CDR2 YYNGEE. The CDR3 is 16 residues long. V trimming: 0 bases; J trimming: 10 bases; junction bases outside the gene matches: 12. The CDR3 is CASSVEGGGPSREQFF. The CDR3 DNA sequence: TGTGCCAGCAGCGTAGAGGGCGGGGGGCCTTCGCGGGAGCAGTTCTTC.

In this sample, this clone turned up a few times. The V call is TRBV5-6, the J call TRBJ2-5, with unresolved D. CDR1 and CDR2 (germline): SGHDT, YYEEEE. Trimming took 4 bases from V and 1 from J, leaving 11 bases between them. The CDR3 is 14 amino acids. For the CDR3, the DNA is TGTGCCAGCAGCCCCAGCGCGGCCCAAGAGACCCAGTACTTC. Protein product: CASSPSAAQETQYF. Variable domain in full (rest from reference TRBV5-6 and TRBJ2-5): DAGVTQSPTHLIKTRGQQVTLRCSPKSGHDTVSWYQQALGQGPQFIFQYYEEEERQRGNFPDRFSGHQFPNYSSELNVNALLLGDSALYLCASSPSAAQETQYFGPGTRLLVL.

The chain's CDR3 is CAWSESEQFF. As DNA, the CDR3 is TGTGCCTGGAGTGAAAGCGAGCAGTTCTTC. V and J are TRBV30 and TRBJ2-1; no clear D. Trimming shortened V by 1 base and J by 10 bases, and 5 bases separated the two germline ends. Germline V gene lookup returns CDR1 GTSNPN and CDR2 SVGIG (reference sequence). The CDR3 spans 10 residues.

The CDR3 here is CASSSGEHENTIYF. CDR3 coding DNA: TGCGCCAGCAGCTCAGGGGAGCACGAAAACACCATATATTTT. This chain joins TRBV5-1 and TRBJ1-3; a possible D gene is TRBD1 (6 bases). The CDR3 is 14 residues long. Per germline, CDR1 SGHRS and CDR2 YFSETQ. V lost 3 bases to trimming and J lost 6 bases, with 13 bases between them.